The source of this TCR beta chain is a study of CD8 T cells in Susac syndrome. Study-wide findings and caveats: The authors acknowledged that the study's TCR sequencing and HLA analysis involved relatively few individuals.

This clonotype turned up a few times. Its matching antigen is unknown. CD8+ and CD4+ T cells from blood underwent TCR beta sequencing, which was carried out in a high-throughput format. Isolation of CD8+ and CD4+ T cells was performed negatively, whereas enrichment of TEMRA cells was done by FACS. V gave up 1 base and J gave up 5 bases; unmatched junction bases: 5. Germline V gene data show CDR1 as SQVTM and CDR2 as ANQGSEA. The CDR3 is made up of 14 amino acids. After extraction with the RNeasy kit, roughly 0.45 to 1 ug of the RNA was reverse transcribed using random hexamers. Coverage of TCR beta CDR3 amplification by immunoSEQ multiplex PCR extended to 54 Vbeta and 13 Jbeta. TCRdb used MiXCR to reprocess the immunoSEQ multiplex PCR reads, holding one entry per CDR3 protein. The table records 170,000 or so distinct CDR3 sequences, about 95% of them present only once.

The sample taken for sequencing was CD8+ T cells from PBMCs. This chain links TRBV29-1 with TRBJ2-7; 10 nucleotides agree with TRBD1. This sequence originates from a human donor with multiple sclerosis. The CDR3 loop reads CSVEAPGQGNEQYF. CDR3 DNA sequence: TGCAGCGTTGAAGCCCCGGGACAGGGGAACGAGCAGTACTTC.